The TCR beta chain described here comes from a study of early stage breast cancer tumors. V shed 4 bases and J 10 bases; nucleotides not matched to a gene: 6. CDR1 is PRHDT, CDR2 FYEKMQ, per germline (reference sequence). The length of the CDR3 is 13 residues. The method was immunoSEQ multiplex PCR; TCRdb's version includes in-frame clones alone and lacks a portion of them. This table has 40,000 to 60,000 clones, around 80% appearing once. Sequenced input: blood. The chain uses TRBV13 and TRBJ2-1; 8 bases line up with TRBD1. This receptor was identified in a person aged 35-49 years with breast cancer. CDR3 sequence reads: CASSSFRDREQFF. In DNA, the CDR3 is TGTGCCAGCAGCTCGTTCCGGGACAGGGAGCAGTTCTTC.